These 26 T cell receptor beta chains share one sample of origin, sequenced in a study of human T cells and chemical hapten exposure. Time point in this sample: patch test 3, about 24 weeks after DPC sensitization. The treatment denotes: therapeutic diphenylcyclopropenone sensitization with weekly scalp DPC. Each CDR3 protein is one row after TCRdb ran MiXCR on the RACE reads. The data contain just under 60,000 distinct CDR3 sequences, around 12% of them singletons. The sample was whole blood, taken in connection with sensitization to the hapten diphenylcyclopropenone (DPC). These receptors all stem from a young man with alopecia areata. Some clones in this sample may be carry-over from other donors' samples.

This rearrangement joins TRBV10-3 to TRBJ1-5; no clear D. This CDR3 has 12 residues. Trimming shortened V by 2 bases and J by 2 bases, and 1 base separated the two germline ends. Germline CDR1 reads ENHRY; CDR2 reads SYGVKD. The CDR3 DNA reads TGTGCCATCAGTGAGGGCAATCAGCCCCAGCATTTT. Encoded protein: CAISEGNQPQHF.

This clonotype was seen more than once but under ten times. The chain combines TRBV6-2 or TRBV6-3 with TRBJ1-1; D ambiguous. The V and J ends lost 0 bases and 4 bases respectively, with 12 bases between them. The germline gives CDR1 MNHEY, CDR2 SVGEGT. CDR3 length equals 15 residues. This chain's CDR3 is CASSYSTGVSTEAFF. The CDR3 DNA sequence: TGTGCCAGCAGTTACTCCACCGGGGTCTCCACTGAAGCTTTCTTT.

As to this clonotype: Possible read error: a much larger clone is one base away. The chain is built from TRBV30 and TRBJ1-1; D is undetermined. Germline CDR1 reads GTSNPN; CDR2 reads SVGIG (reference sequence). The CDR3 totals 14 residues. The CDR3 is CGWILWTVNTEAFF. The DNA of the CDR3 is TGTGGCTGGATCCTCTGGACGGTGAACACTGAAGCTTTCTTT. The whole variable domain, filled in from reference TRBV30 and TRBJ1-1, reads SQTIHQWPATLVQPVGSPLSLECTVEGTSNPNLYWYRQAAGRGLQLLFYSVGIGQISSEVPQNLSASRPQDRQFILSSKKLLLSDSGFYLCGWILWTVNTEAFFGQGTRLTVV.

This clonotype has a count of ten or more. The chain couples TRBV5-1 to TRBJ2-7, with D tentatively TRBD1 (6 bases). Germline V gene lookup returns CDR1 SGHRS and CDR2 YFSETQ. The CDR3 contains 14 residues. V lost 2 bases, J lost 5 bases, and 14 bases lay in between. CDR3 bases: TGCGCCAGCAGCTTACAGGGATTTGACAACGAGCAGTACTTC. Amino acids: CASSLQGFDNEQYF.

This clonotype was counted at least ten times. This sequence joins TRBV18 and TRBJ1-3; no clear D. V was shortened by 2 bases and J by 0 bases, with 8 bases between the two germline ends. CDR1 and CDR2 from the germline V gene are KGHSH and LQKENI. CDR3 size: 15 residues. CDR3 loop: CASSPEGGSGNTIYF. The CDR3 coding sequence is TGTGCCAGCTCACCAGAGGGCGGCTCTGGAAACACCATATATTTT. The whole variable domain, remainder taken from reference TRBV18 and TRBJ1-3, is NAGVMQNPRHLVRRRGQEARLRCSPMKGHSHVYWYRQLPEEGLKFMVYLQKENIIDESGMPKERFSAEFPKEGPSILRIQQVVRGDSAAYFCASSPEGGSGNTIYFGEGSWLTVV.

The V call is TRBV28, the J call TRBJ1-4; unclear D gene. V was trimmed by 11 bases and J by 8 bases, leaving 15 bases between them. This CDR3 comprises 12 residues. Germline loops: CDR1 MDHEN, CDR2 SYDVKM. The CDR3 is CAGRTRREKLFF. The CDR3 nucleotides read TGTGCCGGCCGGACGCGGCGGGAAAAACTGTTTTTT.

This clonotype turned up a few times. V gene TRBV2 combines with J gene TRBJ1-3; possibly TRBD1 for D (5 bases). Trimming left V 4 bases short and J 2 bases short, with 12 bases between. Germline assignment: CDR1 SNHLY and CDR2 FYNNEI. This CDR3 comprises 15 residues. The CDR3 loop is CASSGTGGAGNTIYF. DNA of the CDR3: TGTGCCAGCAGTGGAACTGGGGGGGCTGGAAACACCATATATTTT.

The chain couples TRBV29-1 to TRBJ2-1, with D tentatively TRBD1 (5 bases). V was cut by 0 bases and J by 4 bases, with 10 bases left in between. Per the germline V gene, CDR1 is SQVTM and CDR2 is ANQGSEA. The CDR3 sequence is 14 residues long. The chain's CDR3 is CSVEDLPGYNEQFF. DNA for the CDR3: TGCAGCGTTGAAGATTTACCAGGGTACAATGAGCAGTTCTTC.

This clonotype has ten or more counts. In nucleotides, the CDR3 is TGTGCCAGCAGCCAAGCCGGACAGGGCACTGAAGCTTTCTTT. It translates to CASSQAGQGTEAFF. The chain recombines TRBV4-2 with TRBJ1-1; 8 bases align to TRBD1. The V segment lost 1 base and the J segment 4 bases; nucleotides outside the gene matches: 2. This CDR3 is 14 amino acids long. Per germline, CDR1 LGHNA and CDR2 YNFKEQ.

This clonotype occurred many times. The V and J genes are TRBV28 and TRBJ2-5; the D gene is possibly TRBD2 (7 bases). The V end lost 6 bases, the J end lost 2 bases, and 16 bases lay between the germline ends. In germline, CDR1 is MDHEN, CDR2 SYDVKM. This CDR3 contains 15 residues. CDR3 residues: CASSSTGGVQETQYF. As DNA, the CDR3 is TGTGCCAGCAGCTCTACGGGGGGCGTACAAGAGACCCAGTACTTC.

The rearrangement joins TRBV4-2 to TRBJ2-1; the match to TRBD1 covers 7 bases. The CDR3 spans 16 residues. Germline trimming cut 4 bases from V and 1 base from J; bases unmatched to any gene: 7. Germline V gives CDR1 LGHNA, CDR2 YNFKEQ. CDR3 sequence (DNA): TGTGCCAGCAGCCGCTCCGGGACAGATTCCTACAATGAGCAGTTCTTC. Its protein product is CASSRSGTDSYNEQFF.

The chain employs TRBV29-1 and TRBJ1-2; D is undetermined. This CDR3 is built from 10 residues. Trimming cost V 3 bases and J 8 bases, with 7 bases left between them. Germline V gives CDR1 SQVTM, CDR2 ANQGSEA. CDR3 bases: TGCAGCGTTGACAAAGACGGCTACACCTTC. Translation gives CSVDKDGYTF.

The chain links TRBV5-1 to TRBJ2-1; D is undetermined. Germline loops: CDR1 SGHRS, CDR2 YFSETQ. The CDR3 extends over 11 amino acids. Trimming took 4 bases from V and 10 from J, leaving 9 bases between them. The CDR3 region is CASSLTREQFF. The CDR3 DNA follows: TGCGCCAGCAGCCTAACTCGAGAGCAGTTCTTC.

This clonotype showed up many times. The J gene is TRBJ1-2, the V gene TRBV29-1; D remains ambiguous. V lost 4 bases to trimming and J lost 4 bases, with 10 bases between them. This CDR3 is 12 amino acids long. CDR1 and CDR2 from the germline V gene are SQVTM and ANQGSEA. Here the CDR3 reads CSVAEETYGYTF. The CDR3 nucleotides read TGCAGCGTTGCGGAGGAGACCTATGGCTACACCTTC.

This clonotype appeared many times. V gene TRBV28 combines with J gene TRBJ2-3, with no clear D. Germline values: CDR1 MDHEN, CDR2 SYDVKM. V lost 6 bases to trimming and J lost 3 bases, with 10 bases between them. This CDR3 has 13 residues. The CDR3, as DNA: TGTGCCAGCAGCTCTACCCGAACAGATACGCAGTATTTT. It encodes CASSSTRTDTQYF.

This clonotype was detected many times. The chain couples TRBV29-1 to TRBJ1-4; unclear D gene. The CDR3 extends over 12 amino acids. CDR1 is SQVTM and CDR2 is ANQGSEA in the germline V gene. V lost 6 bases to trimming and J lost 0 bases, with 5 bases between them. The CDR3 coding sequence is TGCAGCGTCCCCGCAACTAATGAAAAACTGTTTTTT. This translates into CSVPATNEKLFF.

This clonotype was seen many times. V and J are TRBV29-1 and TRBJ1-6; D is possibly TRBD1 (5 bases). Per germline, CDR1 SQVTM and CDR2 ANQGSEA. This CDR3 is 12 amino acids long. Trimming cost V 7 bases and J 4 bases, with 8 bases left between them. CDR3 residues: CSGGEYNSPLHF. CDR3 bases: TGCAGCGGGGGGGAGTATAATTCACCCCTCCACTTT.

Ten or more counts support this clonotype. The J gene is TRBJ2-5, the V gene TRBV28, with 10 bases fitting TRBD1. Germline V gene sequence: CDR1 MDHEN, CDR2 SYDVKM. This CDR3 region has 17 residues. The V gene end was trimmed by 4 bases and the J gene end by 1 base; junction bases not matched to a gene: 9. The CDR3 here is CASSYVPGQGPQETQYF. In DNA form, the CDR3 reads TGTGCCAGCAGTTACGTTCCGGGACAGGGGCCCCAAGAGACCCAGTACTTC.

This chain's CDR3 is CASSITQTGEAFF. The CDR3, as DNA: TGTGCCAGCAGCATTACCCAGACAGGGGAAGCTTTCTTT. V and J are TRBV6-1 and TRBJ1-1; 7 bases are shared with TRBD1. CDR1 and CDR2 from the germline V gene are MNHNS and SASEGT. This CDR3 is 13 amino acids long. Germline trimming cut 6 bases from V and 8 bases from J; bases unmatched to any gene: 9.

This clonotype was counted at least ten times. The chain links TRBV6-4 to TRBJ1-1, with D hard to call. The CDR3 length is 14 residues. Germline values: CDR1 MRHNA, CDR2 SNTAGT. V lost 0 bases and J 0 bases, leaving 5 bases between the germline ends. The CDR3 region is CASSDSSLNTEAFF. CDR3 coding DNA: TGTGCCAGCAGTGACTCGAGCCTGAACACTGAAGCTTTCTTT.

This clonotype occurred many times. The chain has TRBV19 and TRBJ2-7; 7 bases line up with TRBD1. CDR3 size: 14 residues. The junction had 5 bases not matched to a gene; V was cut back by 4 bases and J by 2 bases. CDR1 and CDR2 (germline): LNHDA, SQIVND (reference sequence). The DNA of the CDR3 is TGTGCCAGTAGTAGGTCGACAGGGCCCTACGAGCAGTACTTC. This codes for CASSRSTGPYEQYF.

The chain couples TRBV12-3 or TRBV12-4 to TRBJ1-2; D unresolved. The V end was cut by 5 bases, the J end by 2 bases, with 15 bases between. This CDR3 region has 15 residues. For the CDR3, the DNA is TGTGCCAGCAGTCCTCTCGTATTAGGAAACTATGGCTACACCTTC. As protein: CASSPLVLGNYGYTF.

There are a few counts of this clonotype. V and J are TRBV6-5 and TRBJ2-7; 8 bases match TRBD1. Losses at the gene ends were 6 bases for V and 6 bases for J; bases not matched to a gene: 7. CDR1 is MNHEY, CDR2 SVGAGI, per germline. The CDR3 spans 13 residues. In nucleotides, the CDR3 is TGTGCCAGCAGCCGGACAGGGTCGAGCGAGCAGTACTTC. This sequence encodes CASSRTGSSEQYF.

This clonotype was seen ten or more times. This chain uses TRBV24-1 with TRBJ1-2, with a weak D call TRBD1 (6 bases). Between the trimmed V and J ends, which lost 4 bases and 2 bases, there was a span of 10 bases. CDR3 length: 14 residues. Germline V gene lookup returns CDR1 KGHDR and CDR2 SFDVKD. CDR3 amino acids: CATSENRVNYGYTF. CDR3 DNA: TGTGCCACCAGTGAAAACAGGGTGAACTATGGCTACACCTTC.

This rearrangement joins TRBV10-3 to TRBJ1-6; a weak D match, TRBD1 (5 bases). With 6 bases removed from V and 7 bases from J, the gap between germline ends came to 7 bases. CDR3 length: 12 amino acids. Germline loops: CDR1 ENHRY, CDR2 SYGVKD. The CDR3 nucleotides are TGTGCCATCAGCCGACAGAATTCACCCCTCCACTTT. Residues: CAISRQNSPLHF.

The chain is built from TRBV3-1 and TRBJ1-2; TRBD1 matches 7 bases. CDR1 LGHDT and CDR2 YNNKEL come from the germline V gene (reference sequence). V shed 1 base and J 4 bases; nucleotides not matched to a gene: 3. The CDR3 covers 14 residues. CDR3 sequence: CASSQGQGPYGYTF. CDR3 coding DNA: TGTGCCAGCAGCCAAGGACAGGGCCCCTATGGCTACACCTTC.